Listed below are T cell receptor beta chains from one sample, sequenced in a study of T cell clones after liver transplantation. Measured with immunoSEQ multiplex PCR; TCRdb has only the in-frame clones, and not every one. Of roughly 100,000 clones in the sample, about 80% were seen once. The sequencing here drew on CD4+ T cells from blood, taken 45 to 50 months after liver transplant. The receptor source for this set is a human patient who received a liver transplant. Some T cells could come from the graft donor. Each CDR3 is given with its conserved first and last residue. Each record gives: J gene, clone size, CDR3 length, V gene, D gene, CDR3 protein, CDR3 DNA. The D gene is left open where the match is weak. The listing skips clone size in some rows; elsewhere it reads once, few, many or a size class.

TRBJ2-5 | . | 14 | TRBV9 | . | CASSARGRGETQYF | TGTGCCAGCAGCGCCCGGGGTAGAGGGGAGACCCAGTACTTC
TRBJ1-2 | . | 14 | TRBV18 | . | CASSPTWTEYGYTF | TGTGCCAGCTCACCAACCTGGACGGAATATGGCTACACCTTC
TRBJ2-5 | . | 14 | TRBV7-6 | . | CASRPTPSSETQYF | TGTGCCAGCAGGCCAACACCTAGCAGTGAGACCCAGTACTTC
TRBJ2-5 | . | 12 | TRBV5-1 | . | CASSLRQETQYF | TGCGCCAGCAGCTTGAGGCAAGAGACCCAGTACTTC
TRBJ2-3 | . | 14 | TRBV15 | . | CATSRGELTDTQYF | TGTGCCACCAGCAGAGGAGAGCTCACAGATACGCAGTATTTT
TRBJ2-1 | . | 15 | TRBV6-5 | TRBD2 | CASSFIAGVTNEQFF | TGTGCCAGCAGTTTTATAGCGGGAGTAACAAATGAGCAGTTCTTC
TRBJ2-1 | . | 13 | TRBV7-3 | . | CASSNGLYNEQFF | TGTGCCAGCAGCAACGGGCTGTACAATGAGCAGTTCTTC
TRBJ1-3 | few | 15 | TRBV27 | . | CASSPERTSGNTIYF | TGTGCCAGCAGTCCCGAGAGGACAAGTGGAAACACCATATATTTT
TRBJ1-5 | . | 15 | TRBV6-6 | . | CASSYSGSGSQPQHF | TGTGCCAGCAGTTACTCAGGCTCGGGAAGTCAGCCCCAGCATTTT
TRBJ2-7 | . | 15 | TRBV9 | . | CAGSAGQRPAYEQYF | TGTGCCGGCAGCGCTGGACAGCGGCCAGCCTACGAGCAGTACTTC
TRBJ1-2 | . | 14 | TRBV4-2 | TRBD1 | CASSQGQANDGYTF | TGTGCCAGCAGCCAGGGACAGGCAAACGATGGCTACACCTTC
TRBJ2-3 | few | 15 | TRBV5-1 | TRBD2 | CASRSGGALTDTQYF | TGCGCCAGCAGGAGCGGGGGGGCTTTGACAGATACGCAGTATTTT
TRBJ1-5 | few | 15 | TRBV11-2 | . | CASSLEQGPNQPQHF | TGTGCCAGCAGCTTAGAACAGGGTCCCAATCAGCCCCAGCATTTT
TRBJ1-2 | . | 13 | TRBV30 | . | CAWSVLTLGGYTF | TGTGCCTGGAGTGTACTCACGCTCGGCGGCTACACCTTC
TRBJ1-3 | few | 14 | TRBV19 | . | CASTRQSSGNTIYF | TGTGCCAGTACCCGACAGAGCTCTGGAAACACCATATATTTT
TRBJ1-2 | few | 15 | TRBV18 | . | CASSPTDSGLYGYTF | TGTGCCAGCTCACCAACGGACAGTGGCCTCTATGGCTACACCTTC
TRBJ1-4 | few | 15 | TRBV18 | TRBD1 | CASSPTRQGDEKLFF | TGTGCCAGCTCACCAACGAGGCAGGGGGATGAAAAACTGTTTTTT
TRBJ2-3 | . | 16 | TRBV7-6 | TRBD2 | CASSRRLAANTDTQYF | TGTGCCAGCAGTCGACGACTAGCGGCAAACACAGATACGCAGTATTTT
TRBJ2-5 | . | 13 | TRBV6-5 | . | CASRGSRVETQYF | TGTGCCAGCAGGGGCTCGAGGGTAGAGACCCAGTACTTC
TRBJ2-4 | once | 15 | TRBV19 | TRBD2 | CASSIGLAGANIQYF | TGTGCCAGTAGTATAGGGCTAGCGGGAGCGAACATTCAGTACTTC
TRBJ2-1 | . | 14 | TRBV4-1 | . | CASSQERSVRVEFF | TGCGCCAGCAGCCAAGAGAGAAGTGTGAGAGTGGAGTTCTTC
TRBJ2-5 | . | 15 | TRBV5-1 | TRBD1 | CASSLVQGLRETQYF | TGCGCCAGCAGCTTGGTACAGGGGCTAAGGGAGACCCAGTACTTC
TRBJ1-5 | . | 15 | TRBV6-5 | TRBD1 | CASSYKTGGNQPQHF | TGTGCCAGCAGTTACAAGACAGGGGGCAATCAGCCCCAGCATTTT
TRBJ2-2 | few | 15 | TRBV6-1 | TRBD1 | CASQMGQPPTGELFF | TGTGCCAGCCAGATGGGACAGCCCCCCACCGGGGAGCTGTTTTTT
TRBJ2-7 | . | 14 | TRBV5-4 | . | CASSLERPPYEQYF | TGTGCCAGCAGCTTGGAACGGCCCCCCTACGAGCAGTACTTC
TRBJ2-4 | . | 16 | TRBV18 | . | CASSPSVGTAKNIQYF | TGTGCCAGCTCACCATCAGTCGGGACAGCCAAAAACATTCAGTACTTC
TRBJ2-1 | . | 14 | TRBV5-1 | TRBD1 | CASSSRGQGNEQFF | TGCGCCAGCAGCTCCAGGGGGCAAGGCAATGAGCAGTTCTTC
TRBJ2-5 | . | 14 | TRBV2 | . | CASSPGRSQETQYF | TGTGCCAGCAGTCCAGGACGGTCACAAGAGACCCAGTACTTC
TRBJ2-1 | . | 14 | TRBV29-1 | TRBD1 | CSVRRDRGYNEQFF | TGCAGCGTTCGTCGGGACAGGGGATACAATGAGCAGTTCTTC
TRBJ1-1 | . | 16 | TRBV19 | TRBD1 | CASSMKGQGLGTEAFF | TGTGCCAGTAGTATGAAGGGACAGGGTTTGGGCACTGAAGCTTTCTTT
TRBJ1-5 | . | 15 | TRBV28 | . | CASSLDSDSNQPQHF | TGTGCCAGCAGTTTGGACAGCGATAGCAATCAGCCCCAGCATTTT
TRBJ2-1 | . | 16 | TRBV7-9 | TRBD2 | CASSSLAGAQNNEQFF | TGTGCCAGCAGCTCACTAGCGGGAGCCCAAAACAATGAGCAGTTCTTC
TRBJ2-2 | . | 12 | TRBV6-5 | . | CASRKETGELFF | TGTGCCAGCAGGAAGGAAACCGGGGAGCTGTTTTTT
TRBJ1-1 | . | 12 | TRBV19 | . | CATRGENTEAFF | TGTGCCACCCGAGGAGAGAACACTGAAGCTTTCTTT
TRBJ1-5 | . | 14 | TRBV30 | TRBD1 | CAWSVGTGVQPQHF | TGTGCCTGGAGTGTGGGGACAGGGGTTCAGCCCCAGCATTTT
TRBJ2-3 | . | 12 | TRBV18 | . | CASSPSGDTQYF | TGTGCCAGCTCACCGAGCGGAGATACGCAGTATTTT
TRBJ1-5 | . | 19 | TRBV18 | . | CASSPDRGPFNKGNQPQHF | TGTGCCAGCTCACCTGATCGGGGACCGTTTAACAAGGGCAATCAGCCCCAGCATTTT
TRBJ2-1 | . | 11 | TRBV5-4 | . | CASSQFNEQFF | TGTGCCAGCAGCCAATTCAATGAGCAGTTCTTC
TRBJ1-2 | . | 15 | TRBV7-2 | TRBD1 | CASSLAGTGIYGYTF | TGTGCCAGCAGCTTAGCGGGGACAGGGATCTATGGCTACACCTTC
TRBJ2-7 | . | 18 | TRBV5-1 | TRBD1 | CASSLVRDRDRVAYEQYF | TGCGCCAGCAGCTTGGTCCGTGACCGTGACAGGGTAGCCTACGAGCAGTACTTC
TRBJ2-2 | . | 15 | TRBV7-3 | TRBD1 | CASSSTGAVAGELFF | TGTGCCAGCAGTTCGACAGGGGCTGTCGCCGGGGAGCTGTTTTTT
TRBJ1-2 | . | 14 | TRBV6-1 | . | CASSEPRGNYGYTF | TGTGCCAGCAGTGAGCCAAGGGGGAACTATGGCTACACCTTC
TRBJ1-1 | . | 15 | TRBV6-5 | . | CASSYAEGMHTEAFF | TGTGCCAGCAGTTACGCAGAGGGGATGCACACTGAAGCTTTCTTT
TRBJ2-2 | few | 15 | TRBV14 | . | CASSPVQGRTGELFF | TGTGCCAGCAGCCCCGTTCAGGGGAGGACCGGGGAGCTGTTTTTT
TRBJ1-1 | few | 14 | TRBV7-2 | . | CASSPPRRDTEAFF | TGTGCCAGCAGCCCCCCGCGGAGGGACACTGAAGCTTTCTTT
TRBJ2-5 | . | 14 | TRBV18 | . | CASSPGTLRETQYF | TGTGCCAGCTCACCGGGAACGCTGCGGGAGACCCAGTACTTC
TRBJ1-2 | . | 16 | TRBV5-6 | . | CASSLAGDLINYGYTF | TGTGCCAGCAGCTTGGCAGGGGACCTTATCAACTATGGCTACACCTTC
TRBJ2-7 | . | 11 | TRBV6-1 | . | CASIILHEQYF | TGTGCCAGCATCATCTTGCACGAGCAGTACTTC
TRBJ1-2 | . | 15 | TRBV11-2 | . | CASSLAAPKNYGYTF | TGTGCCAGCAGCTTAGCCGCTCCGAAAAACTATGGCTACACCTTC
TRBJ2-3 | few | 16 | TRBV7-9 | . | CASSPGKGSGSDTQYF | TGTGCCAGCAGCCCCGGGAAGGGGTCAGGATCAGATACGCAGTATTTT
TRBJ2-7 | . | 15 | TRBV7-8 | . | CASSPKRALTYEQYF | TGTGCCAGCAGCCCAAAACGGGCACTCACGTACGAGCAGTACTTC
TRBJ1-1 | . | 14 | TRBV28 | . | CASSLVRKFAEAFF | TGTGCCAGCAGTTTAGTCAGGAAGTTTGCTGAAGCTTTCTTT
TRBJ2-2 | . | 19 | TRBV15 | . | CATSRDRRRFGLKTGELFF | TGTGCCACCAGCAGAGATAGGCGAAGGTTCGGATTAAAGACCGGGGAGCTGTTTTTT
TRBJ1-4 | . | 11 | TRBV2 | . | CASRTVLKLFF | TGTGCCAGCAGGACGGTTTTGAAACTGTTTTTT
TRBJ1-4 | . | 15 | TRBV15 | . | CATSLFGGTNEKLFF | TGTGCCACCAGCCTTTTTGGGGGAACTAATGAAAAACTGTTTTTT
TRBJ2-5 | . | 17 | TRBV19 | TRBD2 | CASSTSLTSGGQETQYF | TGTGCCAGTAGTACTTCCCTGACTAGCGGGGGGCAAGAGACCCAGTACTTC